This TCR beta chain was captured in a study of blood T cell repertoires in COVID-19. Study in general: The samples span acute and convalescent COVID-19 from the United States, Italy and Spain.

Under the authors' procedure: Amplification from reference gene primers served as the basis for estimated nucleated cell counts. Measured with immunoSEQ multiplex PCR; TCRdb has only the in-frame clones, and not every one. That table supplies the V and J calls and clone size; D and trimming were determined from the DNA. Counted here are more than 250,000 clones, 86% occurring once; the ten biggest clones make up approximately 2.4%. Categorization into cohorts depended on clinical history that participants reported. The CDR3 runs 16 residues. Germline-derived CDR1 and CDR2 are SGHDN and FVKESK. V dropped 1 base and J dropped 1 base, with 13 bases sitting between them.

The rearrangement links TRBV14 to TRBJ1-1; maybe TRBD1 (5 bases). This TCR derives from a woman under 30 who had recovered from COVID-19. Material: PBMCs or T cells enriched from blood (not recorded which). CDR3 DNA: TGTGCCAGCAGCCAAGCGACAGCACCTCCGAACACTGAAGCTTTCTTT. Amino acids: CASSQATAPPNTEAFF.